This T cell receptor (beta chain) is from a study of cytomegalovirus exposure and HLA in healthy donors. The PCR had 60 Vbeta and 13 Jbeta primers. The table came from immunoSEQ multiplex PCR; TCRdb's copy has only in-frame clones and leaves some out. The table records about 180,000 clones, over 70% of them present only once. V was clipped by 5 bases and J by 4 bases; unmatched bases: 10. CDR1 and CDR2 from the germline V gene are MNHEY and SMNVEV (reference sequence). This CDR3 spans 16 amino acids. The receptor was isolated from a male donor in good health and CMV-seronegative. V usage is TRBV27 and J usage is TRBJ1-5; 8 bases are shared with TRBD1. The sample was PBMCs. CDR3 in amino acids: CASSQYGTGINQPQHF. CDR3 nucleotide sequence: TGTGCCAGCAGTCAATACGGGACAGGTATAAATCAGCCCCAGCATTTT.